This TCR beta chain was documented in a study of T cells in Graves' hyperthyroidism and ophthalmopathy. The cohort's ophthalmopathy patients, a group with duration under 3 months, had a Clinical Activity Score of at least 3 and a NOSPECS grade of at least 4. The study based diagnoses on clinical symptoms, serum thyroxine and TRAb, thyroid ultrasound and orbital computed tomography. The germline CDR1 and CDR2 sequences are SQVTM and ANQGSEA. This CDR3 has 13 amino acids. After removal of 6 bases from V and 5 bases from J, the junction contained 4 bases not matched to a gene. General observations from the study: In blood, most of the thyroid clonotypes expanded above 0.001 were also present.

About this clonotype itself: What it recognizes is unknown.

TCR beta CDR3 region amplification was performed from RNA transcripts. First-round RT-PCR targeting the TCR CDR3 was performed with the HTBI primer set. TCRdb processed the multiplex PCR reads anew with MiXCR; each CDR3 protein has one entry. The data hold under 300,000 distinct CDR3 sequences, with around 22% observed a single time. This clonotype was obtained from a man aged 25 to 40 with Graves' ophthalmopathy. Sequenced sample: blood. The V and J genes are TRBV29-1 and TRBJ1-6; 7 nucleotides align to TRBD1. CDR3 DNA: TGCAGCGTCCTCACAGGGGATAATTCACCCCTCCACTTT. Encoded protein: CSVLTGDNSPLHF.